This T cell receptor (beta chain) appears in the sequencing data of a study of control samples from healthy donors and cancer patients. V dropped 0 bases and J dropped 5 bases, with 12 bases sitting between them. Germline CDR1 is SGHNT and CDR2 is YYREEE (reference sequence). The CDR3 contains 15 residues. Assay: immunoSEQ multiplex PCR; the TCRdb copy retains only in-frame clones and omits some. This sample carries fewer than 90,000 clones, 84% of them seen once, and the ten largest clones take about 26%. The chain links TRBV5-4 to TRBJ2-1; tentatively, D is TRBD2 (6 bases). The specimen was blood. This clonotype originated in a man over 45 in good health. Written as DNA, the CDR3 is TGTGCCAGCAGCTTGGGGTTCGGGGGTGACAATGAGCAGTTCTTC. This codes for CASSLGFGGDNEQFF. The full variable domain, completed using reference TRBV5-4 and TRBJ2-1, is ETGVTQSPTHLIKTRGQQVTLRCSSQSGHNTVSWYQQALGQGPQFIFQYYREEENGRGNFPPRFSGLQFPNYSSELNVNALELDDSALYLCASSLGFGGDNEQFFGPGTRLTVL.